Below are 20 T cell receptor beta chains sequenced from a single sample in a study of T cells in Graves' hyperthyroidism and ophthalmopathy (dated by TCRdb to the late 2010s). The library was prepared using multiplex PCR. Sequenced on an Illumina HiSeq 2000. Amplification of TCR beta CDR3 regions was carried out from RNA transcripts. The first round of RT-PCR for the TCR CDR3 was performed with the HTBI primer set and the Qiagen OneStep RT-PCR kit. The public reads were reanalyzed by TCRdb: fastp trimming at Q25, MiXCR alignment, in-frame beta chains only. Rows with one shared CDR3 protein collapse into an entry with the most common genes and DNA. The sample contains approximately 600,000 distinct CDR3 sequences, over 12% of them found a single time. The ten largest clones capture roughly 7.7% of the sample. Sequenced input: blood. These receptors all stem from a woman aged 18-29 years with Graves' ophthalmopathy.

The chain uses TRBV6-5 and TRBJ1-6; tentative D call: TRBD1 (5 bases). Germline V gene lookup returns CDR1 MNHEY and CDR2 SVGAGI. V was trimmed by 7 bases and J by 7 bases, leaving 17 bases between them. The CDR3 consists of 15 residues. CDR3 DNA: TGTGCCAGCACCCACCGAGTAGGGACCAATTCACCCCTCCACTTT. It specifies CASTHRVGTNSPLHF.

This clonotype was seen a few times. This chain joins TRBV3-1 and TRBJ2-7; possibly TRBD2 for D (5 bases). Trimming stripped 0 bases from V and 9 bases from J, with 12 bases between. Looked up from germline, CDR1 is LGHDT and CDR2 is YNNKEL (reference sequence). The CDR3 sequence is 13 residues long. CDR3 in DNA: TGTGCCAGCAGCCAAGACGTCGCCGCGGGGCAGTACTTC. It translates to CASSQDVAAGQYF.

Many counts were recorded for this clonotype. The chain is built from TRBV28 and TRBJ2-1; possibly TRBD2 for D (7 bases). Germline V gives CDR1 MDHEN, CDR2 SYDVKM. This CDR3 contains 14 residues. Deletions cut 6 bases from V and 9 bases from J, with 18 bases between. CDR3 protein: CASSLGRGGSEQFF. CDR3 nucleotides: TGTGCCAGCAGCTTGGGGAGGGGGGGGAGTGAGCAGTTCTTC.

This clonotype was seen only a few times. The V gene is TRBV18, the J gene TRBJ2-1; TRBD1 aligns across 12 bases. Per the germline V gene, CDR1 is KGHSH and CDR2 is LQKENI. V dropped 3 bases and J dropped 0; count of bases not matched to a gene: 3. The CDR3 covers 17 residues. The CDR3 protein is CASSPGQGASSYNEQFF. The DNA of the CDR3 is TGTGCCAGCTCACCGGGACAGGGGGCAAGCTCCTACAATGAGCAGTTCTTC. The complete variable domain, with remaining parts taken from reference TRBV18 and TRBJ2-1, reads NAGVMQNPRHLVRRRGQEARLRCSPMKGHSHVYWYRQLPEEGLKFMVYLQKENIIDESGMPKERFSAEFPKEGPSILRIQQVVRGDSAAYFCASSPGQGASSYNEQFFGPGTRLTVL.

This clonotype has just one count. The rearrangement links TRBV27 to TRBJ2-5; D is tentatively TRBD1 or TRBD2 (5 bases each). The CDR3 runs 14 residues. V lost 5 bases and J 0 bases, leaving 10 bases between the germline ends. Germline-derived CDR1 and CDR2 are MNHEY and SMNVEV (reference sequence). The CDR3 loop is CASSDLGHQETQYF. CDR3 DNA: TGTGCCAGCAGTGATTTGGGACACCAAGAGACCCAGTACTTC.

This clonotype was seen repeatedly, ten times or more. The CDR3 bases are TGTGCCAGCAGTTTAGGGGCCATCACAGATACGCAGTATTTT. Protein: CASSLGAITDTQYF. V usage is TRBV28 and J usage is TRBJ2-3; D perhaps matches TRBD1 (5 bases). Deletions cut 2 bases from V and 2 bases from J, with 8 bases between. From germline, CDR1 is MDHEN and CDR2 SYDVKM. The CDR3 contains 14 residues. The full variable domain, rest sourced from reference TRBV28 and TRBJ2-3, is DVKVTQSSRYLVKRTGEKVFLECVQDMDHENMFWYRQDPGLGLRLIYFSYDVKMKEKGDIPEGYSVSREKKERFSLILESASTNQTSMYLCASSLGAITDTQYFGPGTRLTVL.

As to this clonotype: With a much larger clone just one base away, this may be a read error. The chain combines TRBV28 with TRBJ1-5, with D perhaps matching TRBD1 (6 bases). This CDR3 spans 19 amino acids. Germline-derived CDR1 and CDR2 are MDHEN and SYDVKM. DNA of the CDR3: TGTGCCAGCAGTCGAGGCGGGGGCAGCGCAGGGGCGTTCAATCGGCCCCAGCATTTT. It specifies CASSRGGGSAGAFNRPQHF.

This clonotype was detected ten times or more. The rearrangement links TRBV28 to TRBJ2-1; D perhaps matches TRBD1 (5 bases). The ends were cut back, 4 bases at V and 0 bases at J, with 19 bases in the middle. Per germline, CDR1 MDHEN and CDR2 SYDVKM. The length of the CDR3 is 18 residues. CDR3 loop: CASSSAAQGFSSYNEQFF. The CDR3 DNA is TGTGCCAGCAGTTCCGCCGCCCAGGGATTTAGCTCCTACAATGAGCAGTTCTTC.

A remark on this clonotype: A read error may be the cause here, since a much bigger clone is one base away. This rearrangement joins TRBV9 to TRBJ1-2; 8 bases map to TRBD1. CDR1 SGDLS and CDR2 YYNGEE come from the germline V gene. This CDR3 region has 15 residues. CDR3 sequence: CASGVVAGGRYGYTF. The CDR3, as DNA: TGTGCCAGCGGCGTAGTCGCAGGGGGCCGGTATGGCTACACCTTC.

There are a few counts of this clonotype. This chain connects TRBV4-3 to TRBJ2-2; 7 nucleotides match TRBD2. The CDR3 consists of 17 residues. CDR1 is LGHNA and CDR2 is YSLEER in the germline V gene. Trimming removed 0 bases from V and 5 bases from J; junction bases left unmatched: 9. CDR3 region: CASSQDRGLPRTGELFF. CDR3 nucleotide sequence: TGCGCCAGCAGCCAAGATCGGGGACTACCCCGGACCGGGGAGCTGTTTTTT.

This clonotype appeared many times. The chain couples TRBV6-1 to TRBJ2-5, with a tentative D call TRBD1 (5 bases). Trimming cost V 8 bases and J 4 bases, with 8 bases left between them. This CDR3 is 11 amino acids long. Germline V gives CDR1 MNHNS, CDR2 SASEGT. In nucleotides, the CDR3 is TGTGCCAGCGGGCAGGGAGAGACCCAGTACTTC. It encodes CASGQGETQYF.

In this sample, this clonotype turned up many times. This sequence joins TRBV6-2 or TRBV6-3 and TRBJ2-5, with TRBD1 identical over 7 bases. Germline CDR1 and CDR2: MNHEY and SVGEGT. The CDR3 spans 16 residues. The V segment lost 5 bases and the J segment 3 bases; nucleotides outside the gene matches: 12. CDR3 residues: CASSSGQARSKETQYF. For the CDR3, the DNA is TGTGCCAGCAGTAGTGGACAGGCAAGATCGAAAGAGACCCAGTACTTC.

CDR3 loop: CATSDAYVQETQYF. The CDR3 DNA reads as TGTGCCACCAGTGATGCGTATGTACAAGAGACCCAGTACTTC. The chain uses TRBV24-1 and TRBJ2-5, with D unclear. Germline CDR1 and CDR2: KGHDR and SFDVKD. With 3 bases removed from V and 2 bases from J, the gap between germline ends came to 9 bases. This CDR3 spans 14 amino acids.

The table lists this clonotype with many counts. This chain links TRBV20-1 with TRBJ2-7, with TRBD1 matching 7 bases. The CDR3 length is 14 residues. V shed 6 bases and J 1 base; nucleotides not matched to a gene: 9. From germline, CDR1 is DFQATT and CDR2 SNEGSKA (reference sequence). In DNA, the CDR3 is TGCAGTGCCCTTCCTCAGGGGGTATCCTACGAGCAGTACTTC. Protein product: CSALPQGVSYEQYF.

This clonotype was seen ten or more times. The chain combines TRBV7-2 with TRBJ2-2, with D unclear. The V gene lost 1 base and the J gene lost 0 bases, with 6 bases spanning the gap. This CDR3 has 15 amino acids. CDR1 and CDR2 (germline): SGHTA, FQGNSA. DNA for the CDR3: TGTGCCAGCAGCTTAGAGGGAACGAACACCGGGGAGCTGTTTTTT. It is translated as CASSLEGTNTGELFF.

This clonotype was seen at least ten times. The J gene is TRBJ2-7, the V gene TRBV5-1; D gene uncertain. The CDR3 length is 14 residues. Germline V lookup: CDR1 SGHRS, CDR2 YFSETQ. The ends were cut back, 0 bases at V and 1 base at J, with 8 bases in the middle. CDR3 residues: CASSLGLLSYEQYF. The CDR3 DNA is TGCGCCAGCAGCTTGGGGCTGCTGTCCTACGAGCAGTACTTC.

This clonotype was seen once. J is TRBJ2-5 and V is TRBV3-1; D not resolved. The V gene lost 4 bases and the J gene lost 0 bases, with 18 bases spanning the gap. Germline values: CDR1 LGHDT, CDR2 YNNKEL (reference sequence). The CDR3 has 17 residues. The CDR3 nucleotides read TGTGCCAGCAGCCTCCGGGCCGGCCCCTGGTACCAAGAGACCCAGTACTTC. It encodes CASSLRAGPWYQETQYF.

The J gene is TRBJ2-7, the V gene TRBV3-1, with D possibly being TRBD2 (5 bases). The CDR3 sequence is 13 residues long. V lost 2 bases and J 3 bases, leaving 8 bases between the germline ends. From germline, CDR1 is LGHDT and CDR2 YNNKEL (reference sequence). CDR3 bases: TGTGCCAGCAGCCAAAGAAGCGGCTACGAGCAGTACTTC. Protein sequence: CASSQRSGYEQYF.

The chain recombines TRBV6-1 with TRBJ2-7; TRBD1 agrees at 12 bases. This CDR3 is 15 amino acids long. Germline CDR1 and CDR2: MNHNS and SASEGT. Unmatched junction bases numbered 9, after V lost 5 bases and J lost 7 bases. Here the CDR3 DNA reads TGTGCCAGCAGTACCCCGGGACAGGGGGCGGGGGAGCAGTACTTC. Translation gives CASSTPGQGAGEQYF.

This clonotype came up many times. V usage is TRBV11-3 and J usage is TRBJ2-1; 11 bases align to TRBD2. Germline CDR1 SGHNT, CDR2 YENEEA. Trimming cost V 5 bases and J 5 bases; bases outside gene matches: 2. The length of the CDR3 is 14 residues. The CDR3 is CASSGTSGDNEQFF. The CDR3 DNA is TGTGCCAGCAGCGGGACTAGCGGCGACAATGAGCAGTTCTTC.